Following are 23 T cell receptor beta chains from one sample sequenced in a study of vaccination effects on CD4 cells after COVID-19. Antigen-specific CD4+ T cells were expanded (with viral peptide pools) by the ViraFEST assay ahead of sequencing. CD4+ T cell isolation took place after less than 13 days of culture. None of these healthy vaccinees had been infected with SARS-CoV-2 before vaccination. Repertoires were generated with immunoSEQ multiplex PCR, while TCRdb's copy carries only in-frame clones and drops some. The sample includes around 63,000 clones, approximately 75% of them seen just once. No antigen is known for these receptors. Specimen: CD4+ T cells from PBMCs cultured with HCoV-OC43 spike peptides, collected before COVID-19 vaccination. Specified subset: HCoV-OC43 spike overlapping peptide pool stimulation. These receptors were obtained from a human donor who received a COVID-19 vaccine.

V gene TRBV6-2 or TRBV6-3 combines with J gene TRBJ2-1, with unresolved D. Germline V gene lookup returns CDR1 MNHEY and CDR2 SVGEGT. The ends were cut back, 5 bases at V and 8 bases at J, with 7 bases in the middle. The CDR3 covers 11 residues. CDR3 amino acids: CASSTGYEQFF. In nucleotides, the CDR3 is TGTGCCAGCAGTACCGGCTATGAGCAGTTCTTC.

Comment on this clone: In the same sample, other DNA sequences code for this CDR3. CDR3 nucleotide sequence: TGTGCCAGCTCACCAAGACTGAACACTGAAGCTTTCTTT. It specifies CASSPRLNTEAFF. The chain uses TRBV18 and TRBJ1-1; D is unresolved. This CDR3 has 13 residues. V gave up 2 bases and J gave up 0 bases, with 4 bases separating them. In germline, CDR1 is KGHSH, CDR2 LQKENI.

This clone was counted once. V is TRBV12-3 or TRBV12-4 and J is TRBJ2-7; the D gene is possibly TRBD2 (5 bases). The CDR3 consists of 13 residues. Trimming took off 3 bases at V and 6 bases at J, with 12 bases between the two ends. This CDR3 is CASSLRELGEQYV. CDR3 DNA sequence: TGTGCCAGCAGTTTGAGGGAGTTGGGCGAGCAGTACGTC.

In this sample, this clone turned up a few times. The chain joins TRBV5-1 to TRBJ1-1, with D unclear. Germline CDR1 is SGHRS and CDR2 is YFSETQ. The V and J ends lost 0 bases and 1 base respectively, with 4 bases between them. The CDR3 is made up of 13 amino acids. DNA for the CDR3: TGCGCCAGCAGCTTGGCCGGGAACACTGAAGCTTTCTTT. Protein sequence: CASSLAGNTEAFF.

The chain is built from TRBV5-5 and TRBJ2-1, with 9 bases matching TRBD1. The V segment lost 4 bases and the J segment 1 base; nucleotides outside the gene matches: 3. The CDR3 contains 15 residues. In germline, CDR1 is SGHKS, CDR2 YYEKEE (reference sequence). CDR3 sequence (DNA): TGTGCCAGCAGCCTAGGACAGGGGTCCTACAATGAGCAGTTCTTC. Translation: CASSLGQGSYNEQFF.

This clone was seen only once. The chain links TRBV18 to TRBJ1-4; no clear D gene. This CDR3 has 16 residues. Germline CDR1 is KGHSH and CDR2 is LQKENI. The germline V and J ends were trimmed by 2 bases and 2 bases, with 12 bases remaining between them. CDR3 bases: TGTGCCAGCTCACCATCCTCCGGGTTCACTAATGAAAAACTGTTTTTT. Protein product: CASSPSSGFTNEKLFF.

This chain links TRBV23-1 with TRBJ2-5; the D gene is possibly TRBD1 (6 bases). TRBV23-1 is noted as an ORF with a role that remains uncertain. The CDR3 extends over 13 amino acids. V lost 3 bases to trimming and J lost 5 bases, with 10 bases between them. As DNA, the CDR3 is TGCGCCAGCAGTCAGGGGGCCGGGGAGACCCAGTACTTC. As protein: CASSQGAGETQYF.

The CDR3 spells CASSYMYNEQFF. In nucleotides, the CDR3 is TGTGCCAGCAGTTACATGTACAATGAGCAGTTCTTC. V is TRBV6-2 or TRBV6-3 and J is TRBJ2-1; D unresolved. V lost 2 bases, J lost 4 bases, and 3 bases lay in between. The CDR3 spans 12 residues. The germline CDR1 and CDR2 sequences are MNHEY and SVGEGT.

The V call is TRBV6-6, the J call TRBJ1-2; D is perhaps TRBD1 (6 bases). Per the germline V gene, CDR1 is MNHNY and CDR2 is SVGAGI (reference sequence). The V end lost 3 bases, the J end lost 2 bases, and 13 bases lay between the germline ends. This CDR3 spans 15 amino acids. The CDR3 bases are TGTGCCAGCAGTTATTCGGGACAAGGGAACTATGGCTACACCTTC. This sequence encodes CASSYSGQGNYGYTF.

The CDR3 loop reads CSEIRVETQYF. DNA for the CDR3: TGCAGTGAAATCAGGGTAGAGACCCAGTACTTC. The V gene is TRBV20-1, the J gene TRBJ2-5; TRBD1 is a possible D gene (5 bases). V lost 7 bases and J lost 4, with 10 bases in between. The V gene's germline CDR1 is DFQATT and CDR2 SNEGSKA (reference sequence). The CDR3 is 11 residues long.

The chain uses TRBV3-1 (or the pseudogene TRBV3-2) and TRBJ2-2; D perhaps matches TRBD2 (5 bases). The CDR3 loop spans 16 amino acids. V lost 4 bases to trimming and J lost 2 bases, with 14 bases between them. Per the germline V gene, CDR1 is LGHDT and CDR2 is YNNKEL (reference sequence). The CDR3 sequence: CASSRYPGGNTGELFF. The CDR3 DNA reads as TGTGCCAGCAGCCGTTACCCAGGAGGTAACACCGGGGAGCTGTTTTTT.

CDR3 protein: CASSQQGAIGNQPQHF. In DNA, the CDR3 is TGTGCCAGTAGTCAGCAGGGTGCCATAGGCAATCAGCCCCAGCATTTT. The rearrangement uses TRBV19 and TRBJ1-5, with D possibly TRBD1 on 5 matching bases. Trimming left V 5 bases short and J 2 bases short, with 16 bases between. CDR1 and CDR2 (germline): LNHDA, SQIVND (reference sequence). CDR3 length: 16 residues.

The V gene is TRBV29-1, the J gene TRBJ2-4; D is possibly TRBD2 (6 bases). The germline CDR1 and CDR2 sequences are SQVTM and ANQGSEA. Trimming removed 7 bases from V and 1 base from J, with 14 bases in between. The CDR3 length is 14 residues. As DNA, the CDR3 is TGCAGCGGGGCAGGTGGAGGGGCCAAAAACATTCAGTACTTC. This gives the protein CSGAGGGAKNIQYF.

As DNA, the CDR3 is TGCGCCAGCAGCCATGACAGAGCCCCGGGAGGAAACACCATATATTTT. It codes for CASSHDRAPGGNTIYF. This chain connects TRBV4-3 to TRBJ1-3; tentative D call: TRBD1 (5 bases). Trimming removed 3 bases from V and 4 bases from J, with 16 bases in between. Germline-derived CDR1 and CDR2 are LGHNA and YSLEER. The CDR3 totals 16 residues.

The chain carries TRBV7-3 and TRBJ2-5; D is ambiguous. In germline, CDR1 is SGHTA, CDR2 FQGTGA. The length of the CDR3 is 15 residues. The V gene lost 1 base and the J gene lost 2 bases, with 11 bases spanning the gap. This CDR3 is CASSLNAATQETQYF. CDR3 sequence (DNA): TGTGCCAGCAGCTTAAACGCAGCCACTCAAGAGACCCAGTACTTC.

The chain employs TRBV5-1 and TRBJ2-1; D not resolved. Trimming removed 4 bases from V and 9 bases from J, with 8 bases in between. The CDR3 is made up of 11 amino acids. Germline CDR1 reads SGHRS; CDR2 reads YFSETQ. CDR3 sequence (DNA): TGCGCCAGCAGCCTCGAAGGTGAGCAGTTCTTC. This translates into CASSLEGEQFF.

This clone was seen a handful of times. The genes are TRBV7-3 and TRBJ1-1, with D possibly matching TRBD1 (5 bases). Trimming pared 3 bases from V and 0 bases from J, leaving 11 bases between. The CDR3 is made up of 15 amino acids. Germline V CDR1 and CDR2: SGHTA, FQGTGA. The CDR3 here is CASSLGPTMNTEAFF. CDR3 nucleotide sequence: TGTGCCAGCAGCTTGGGGCCGACGATGAACACTGAAGCTTTCTTT.

The V gene is TRBV9, the J gene TRBJ1-1, with 7 nucleotides matching TRBD1. The germline V gene has CDR1 SGDLS and CDR2 YYNGEE. Germline trimming cut 4 bases from V and 1 base from J; bases unmatched to any gene: 7. There are 15 residues in the CDR3. CDR3 bases: TGTGCCAGCAGCCTTAGACAGGGACCGAACACTGAAGCTTTCTTT. Protein sequence: CASSLRQGPNTEAFF.

The CDR3 bases are TGCAGTGCTAGTGAAATAGCGGGTGGCTACACCTTC. Translated, it gives CSASEIAGGYTF. This chain connects TRBV20-1 to TRBJ1-2; D is unresolved. The CDR3 contains 12 residues. The germline V and J ends were trimmed by 3 bases and 7 bases, with 12 bases remaining between them. CDR1 is DFQATT, CDR2 SNEGSKA, per germline (reference sequence).

This rearrangement joins TRBV5-6 to TRBJ2-1, with 7 bases fitting TRBD2. CDR3 length: 17 residues. Trimming took 4 bases from V and 5 from J; bases not matched to a gene: 15. From germline, CDR1 is SGHDT and CDR2 YYEEEE. The CDR3 region is CASSPYAPGGGNNEQFF. DNA of the CDR3: TGTGCCAGCAGCCCCTACGCCCCAGGCGGGGGTAACAATGAGCAGTTCTTC. Drawing the rest from reference TRBV5-6 and TRBJ2-1, the complete variable domain is DAGVTQSPTHLIKTRGQQVTLRCSPKSGHDTVSWYQQALGQGPQFIFQYYEEEERQRGNFPDRFSGHQFPNYSSELNVNALLLGDSALYLCASSPYAPGGGNNEQFFGPGTRLTVL.

The chain uses TRBV3-1 (or the pseudogene TRBV3-2) and TRBJ2-1; 9 bases line up with TRBD2. Trimming at V came to 4 bases and at J to 9 bases, leaving 13 bases not matched to a gene. This CDR3 is 16 amino acids long. Germline CDR1 and CDR2: LGHDT and YNNKEL (reference sequence). Here the CDR3 DNA reads TGTGCCAGCAGCCGCCCTCAGCTAGCGGGGCGCGGTGAGCAGTTCTTC. This encodes CASSRPQLAGRGEQFF.

This clone was recorded a few times. The chain couples TRBV5-4 to TRBJ2-7; TRBD2 agrees at 11 bases. J lost 7 bases, V lost 5 bases, and 11 bases had no gene match. Germline CDR1 reads SGHNT; CDR2 reads YYREEE (reference sequence). CDR3 length: 15 amino acids. DNA of the CDR3: TGTGCCAGCAGTCGACTAGCGGGGCCGAGCATTGAGCAGTACGTC. Amino acid sequence: CASSRLAGPSIEQYV.

The genes are TRBV5-1 and TRBJ2-3, with D perhaps matching TRBD2 (7 bases). The V end was cut by 6 bases, the J end by 2 bases, with 13 bases between. Germline V gene lookup returns CDR1 SGHRS and CDR2 YFSETQ. The CDR3 is 14 residues long. The CDR3 spells CASIDRGATDTQYF. CDR3 sequence (DNA): TGCGCCAGCATCGACCGGGGGGCCACAGATACGCAGTATTTT.